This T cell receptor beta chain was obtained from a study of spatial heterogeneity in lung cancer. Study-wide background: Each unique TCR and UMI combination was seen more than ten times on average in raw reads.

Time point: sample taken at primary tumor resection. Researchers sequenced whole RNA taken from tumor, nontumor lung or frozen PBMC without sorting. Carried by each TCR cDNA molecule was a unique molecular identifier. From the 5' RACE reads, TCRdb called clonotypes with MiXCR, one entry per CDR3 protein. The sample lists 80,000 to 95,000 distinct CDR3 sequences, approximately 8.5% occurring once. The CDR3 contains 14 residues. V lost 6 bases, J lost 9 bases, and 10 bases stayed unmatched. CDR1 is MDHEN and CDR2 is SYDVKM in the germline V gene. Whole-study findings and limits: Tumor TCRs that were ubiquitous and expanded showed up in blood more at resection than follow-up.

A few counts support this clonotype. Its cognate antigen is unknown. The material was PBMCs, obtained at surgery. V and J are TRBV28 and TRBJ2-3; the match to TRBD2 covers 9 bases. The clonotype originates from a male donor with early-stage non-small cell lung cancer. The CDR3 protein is CASRPPGLAATQYF. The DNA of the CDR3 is TGTGCCAGCAGGCCACCGGGACTAGCTGCGACGCAGTATTTT.